This entry concerns a single T cell receptor (beta chain). What it recognizes is unknown. The data were taken from a study of radiotherapy plus CTLA-4 blockade in lung cancer. The V end lost 4 bases, the J end lost 3 bases, and 6 bases lay between the germline ends. The CDR3 has 13 residues. CDR1 SGHTA and CDR2 FQGNSA come from the germline V gene. Study-wide points: Among reported predictors of response, early blood T cell clone dynamics with interferon-beta performed best.

Focal radiation was given together with CTLA-4 blockade (ipilimumab) to patients with chemo-refractory metastatic non-small-cell lung cancer. Produced via immunoSEQ multiplex PCR; TCRdb's table is partial and in-frame only. The data contain some 46,000 clones, roughly three quarters of them singletons. The rearrangement uses TRBV7-2 and TRBJ2-2, with D hard to call. This sequence was found in a human donor with non-small cell lung cancer whose response to radiotherapy plus ipilimumab could not be evaluated. The material was peripheral blood, obtained from a patient treated with radiotherapy plus ipilimumab. CDR3 nucleotide sequence: TGTGCCAGCAGCTCTTTTTACACCGGGGAGCTGTTTTTT. Translation: CASSSFYTGELFF.